This is a list of T cell receptor beta chains from one sample in a study of identifying expanded T cells in peripheral blood. Profiled with immunoSEQ multiplex PCR; TCRdb holds only in-frame clones, not every one. This sample has approximately 91,000 clones, with about 91% found just once. Sequenced input: blood. These receptors were obtained from a person aged 18-70 years in good health. CDR3s include the opening cysteine and the closing phenylalanine or tryptophan. Each record gives: CDR3 length, clone size, J gene, V gene, D gene, CDR3 protein, CDR3 DNA. A D gene is named only where the DNA matches it firmly. Clone size is stated in some rows and not others, as once, few, many or a class when expanded.

13 . TRBJ1-2 TRBV30 . CAWSVRGNYGYTF TGTGCCTGGAGTGTACGGGGGAACTATGGCTACACCTTC
15 . TRBJ2-5 TRBV18 . CASSPQQGPQETQYF TGTGCCAGCTCACCCCAACAGGGCCCACAAGAGACCCAGTACTTC
13 . TRBJ2-7 TRBV7-2 TRBD2 CASRGLVPYEQYF TGTGCCAGCAGGGGACTAGTCCCCTACGAGCAGTACTTC
15 . TRBJ2-5 TRBV2 TRBD2 CASTRLAALEETQYF TGTGCCAGCACGCGGCTAGCGGCCTTAGAAGAGACCCAGTACTTC
15 once TRBJ2-3 TRBV2 . CASSEGAGWADTQYF TGTGCCAGCAGTGAGGGGGCGGGGTGGGCAGATACGCAGTATTTT
12 . TRBJ1-2 TRBV6-1 . CASSVRFKGYTF TGTGCCAGCAGTGTACGATTCAAAGGCTACACCTTC
11 few TRBJ2-7 TRBV11-2 . CASSPRAEQYF TGTGCCAGCAGCCCACGCGCCGAGCAGTACTTC
15 once TRBJ2-3 TRBV6-5 . CASSYSTVNTDTQYF TGTGCCAGCAGTTACTCGACAGTAAACACAGATACGCAGTATTTT
16 . TRBJ2-7 TRBV9 TRBD2 CASRPGGRENSYEQYF TGTGCCAGCAGGCCAGGAGGGCGGGAGAACTCCTACGAGCAGTACTTC
14 . TRBJ2-7 TRBV27 TRBD2 CASSFRGGYYEQYF TGTGCCAGCAGTTTCCGCGGGGGTTACTACGAGCAGTACTTC
10 . TRBJ1-5 TRBV6-1 . CASNSQPQHF TGTGCCAGCAACTCTCAGCCCCAGCATTTT
16 . TRBJ2-3 TRBV4-2 . CASSQERVRAGDTQYF TGTGCCAGCAGCCAAGAGCGGGTCCGTGCGGGAGATACGCAGTATTTT